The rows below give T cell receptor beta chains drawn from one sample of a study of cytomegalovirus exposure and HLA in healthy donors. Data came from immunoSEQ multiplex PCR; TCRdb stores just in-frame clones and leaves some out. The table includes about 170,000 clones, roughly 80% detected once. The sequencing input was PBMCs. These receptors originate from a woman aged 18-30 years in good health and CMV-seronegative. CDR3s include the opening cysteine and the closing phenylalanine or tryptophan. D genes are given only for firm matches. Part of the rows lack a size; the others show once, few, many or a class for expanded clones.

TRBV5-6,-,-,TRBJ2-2,CASSPRLGGELFF,TGTGCCAGCAGCCCGAGACTAGGCGGGGAGCTGTTTTTT
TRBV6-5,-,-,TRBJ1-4,CASKSGEKLFF,TGTGCCAGTAAATCAGGTGAAAAACTGTTTTTT
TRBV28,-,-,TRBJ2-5,CASIPSPRQSLRVLSETQYF,TGTGCCAGCATACCTTCACCTCGACAGTCTCTAAGGGTTTTATCGGAGACCCAGTACTTC
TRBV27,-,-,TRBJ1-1,CASSLSIEGNTEAFF,TGTGCCAGCAGTTTATCGATAGAGGGGAACACTGAAGCTTTCTTT
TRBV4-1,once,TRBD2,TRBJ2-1,CASSQGLAAYYNEQFF,TGCGCCAGCAGCCAGGGACTAGCGGCTTACTACAATGAGCAGTTCTTC
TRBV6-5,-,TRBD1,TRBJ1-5,CASSRGTGDNQPQHF,TGTGCCAGCAGCCGCGGGACAGGGGACAATCAGCCCCAGCATTTT
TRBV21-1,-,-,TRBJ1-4,CASSKPRQASNEKLFF,TGTGCCAGCAGCAAGCCTCGACAGGCCTCTAATGAAAAACTGTTTTTT
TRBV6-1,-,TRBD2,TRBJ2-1,CASSGRTSGSPEQFF,TGTGCCAGCAGTGGCAGGACTAGCGGGAGTCCTGAGCAGTTCTTC
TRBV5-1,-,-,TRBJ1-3,CASSSGTTANWGSPRFSSGNTIYF,TGCGCCAGCAGCTCGGGGACAACAGCAAATTGGGGATCTCCTCGTTTCAGCTCTGGAAACACCATATATTTT
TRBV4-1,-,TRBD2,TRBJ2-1,CASSQDGTSVNEQFF,TGCGCCAGCAGCCAAGACGGGACTAGCGTTAATGAGCAGTTCTTC
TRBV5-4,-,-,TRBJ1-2,CASSFQGMLLGGYTF,TGTGCCAGCAGCTTCCAGGGGATGCTTCTTGGTGGCTACACCTTC
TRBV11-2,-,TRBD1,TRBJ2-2,CASSFSPRGQAGELFF,TGTGCCAGCAGCTTTTCCCCCAGGGGGCAGGCCGGGGAGCTGTTTTTT
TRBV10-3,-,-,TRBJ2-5,CAISELSGVRLGKETQYF,TGTGCCATCAGTGAGTTATCGGGGGTGCGATTGGGAAAAGAGACCCAGTACTTC
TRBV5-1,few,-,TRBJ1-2,CASSLVGRGGNYGYTF,TGCGCCAGCAGCTTGGTCGGTAGGGGAGGGAACTATGGCTACACCTTC
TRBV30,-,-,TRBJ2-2,CAWSGKRDSTGELFF,TGTGCCTGGAGTGGAAAGAGGGATTCCACCGGGGAGCTGTTTTTT
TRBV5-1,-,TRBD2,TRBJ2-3,CASSLFSGSTDTQYF,TGCGCCAGCAGCTTGTTTAGCGGGAGTACAGATACGCAGTATTTT
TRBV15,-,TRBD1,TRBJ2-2,CATSRTGSGELFF,TGTGCCACCAGCAGGACAGGGTCCGGGGAGCTGTTTTTT
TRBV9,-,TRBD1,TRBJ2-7,CASSVGQGVYEQYF,TGTGCCAGCAGCGTGGGACAGGGCGTATACGAGCAGTACTTC